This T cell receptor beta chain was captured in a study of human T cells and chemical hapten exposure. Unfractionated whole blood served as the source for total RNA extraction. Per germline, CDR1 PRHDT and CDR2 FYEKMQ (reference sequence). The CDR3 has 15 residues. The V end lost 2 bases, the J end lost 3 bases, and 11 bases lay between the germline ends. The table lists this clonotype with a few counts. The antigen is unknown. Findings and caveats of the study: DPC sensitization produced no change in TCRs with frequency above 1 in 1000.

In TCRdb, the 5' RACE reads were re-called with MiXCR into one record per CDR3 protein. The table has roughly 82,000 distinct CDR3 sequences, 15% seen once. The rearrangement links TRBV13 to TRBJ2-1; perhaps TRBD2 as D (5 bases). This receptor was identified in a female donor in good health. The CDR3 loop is CASSLRERYYNEQFF. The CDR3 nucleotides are TGTGCCAGCAGCTTAAGGGAGAGGTACTACAATGAGCAGTTCTTC.